The next 18 T cell receptor beta chains were all read from a single sample in a study of blood T cell repertoires in COVID-19. Clones were sequenced by immunoSEQ multiplex PCR, and TCRdb holds only the in-frame ones, with some missing. The table shows some 70,000 clones, with approximately 80% occurring only once. Specimen: peripheral blood. Source of these receptors: a man aged 80 or over with acute or convalescent COVID-19.

V usage is TRBV7-3 and J usage is TRBJ2-7; D gene uncertain. The V and J ends lost 2 bases and 0 bases respectively, with 5 bases between them. CDR3 length equals 13 residues. CDR1 and CDR2 (germline): SGHTA, FQGTGA. DNA of the CDR3: TGTGCCAGCAGCTTATCAGACTCCTACGAGCAGTACTTC. Translating gives CASSLSDSYEQYF. The variable domain in full, completed from reference TRBV7-3 and TRBJ2-7, reads GAGVSQTPSNKVTEKGKYVELRCDPISGHTALYWYRQSLGQGPEFLIYFQGTGAADDSGLPNDRFFAVRPEGSVSTLKIQRTERGDSAVYLCASSLSDSYEQYFGPGTRLTVT.

This clone was picked up one time. V gene TRBV5-1 combines with J gene TRBJ2-3, with 12 bases that match TRBD2. J gave up 4 bases and V 4 bases, and 7 bases lay outside the gene matches. Germline V lookup: CDR1 SGHRS, CDR2 YFSETQ. The CDR3 has 16 residues. CDR3 DNA sequence: TGCGCCAGCAGCCCCCTAGCGGGAGGGCCTTCAGATACGCAGTATTTT. This gives the protein CASSPLAGGPSDTQYF.

This rearrangement joins TRBV19 to TRBJ2-2, with D tentatively TRBD1 (6 bases). This CDR3 region has 15 residues. V lost 1 base to trimming and J lost 5 bases, with 11 bases between them. Per germline, CDR1 LNHDA and CDR2 SQIVND (reference sequence). The CDR3 reads CASSIAEQGTGELFF. The CDR3 DNA reads TGTGCCAGTAGTATAGCAGAGCAGGGGACCGGGGAGCTGTTTTTT.

The chain employs TRBV25-1 and TRBJ2-3; TRBD2 aligns across 7 bases. The J segment lost 6 bases and the V segment lost 5 bases, leaving 5 bases of the junction unmatched. Looked up from germline, CDR1 is MGHDK and CDR2 is SYGVNS. The CDR3 runs to 13 residues. Here the CDR3 reads CASSSRGVDTQYF. The CDR3 DNA reads TGTGCCAGCAGTAGCCGGGGGGTGGATACGCAGTATTTT.

This clone was detected only once. V gene TRBV6-2 or TRBV6-3 combines with J gene TRBJ2-7, with 7 nucleotides matching TRBD2. Germline-derived CDR1 and CDR2 are MNHEY and SVGEGT. This CDR3 spans 15 amino acids. Losses at the gene ends were 4 bases for V and 2 bases for J; bases not matched to a gene: 8. The CDR3 loop reads CASSFRRGVTYEQYF. DNA of the CDR3: TGTGCCAGCAGTTTCCGACGGGGGGTTACCTACGAGCAGTACTTC.

The chain couples TRBV5-1 to TRBJ2-1, with unresolved D. The ends were cut back, 0 bases at V and 5 bases at J, with 9 bases in the middle. CDR3 length: 14 residues. In germline, CDR1 is SGHRS, CDR2 YFSETQ. CDR3: CASSLAGHHNEQFF. The CDR3 bases are TGCGCCAGCAGCTTGGCCGGTCACCACAATGAGCAGTTCTTC.

This chain connects TRBV4-1 to TRBJ2-1, with 7 positions matching TRBD2. The CDR3 sequence is 15 residues long. The V gene end was trimmed by 0 bases and the J gene end by 10 bases; junction bases not matched to a gene: 9. Germline CDR1 reads MGHRA; CDR2 reads YSYEKL. CDR3 sequence: CASSQDNRGVLEQFF. CDR3 nucleotides: TGCGCCAGCAGCCAAGACAACCGGGGGGTATTGGAGCAGTTCTTC.

With respect to this clone: Germline and junction disagree at one end, which may indicate a read error. CDR3 amino acids: CASSPGPGESYEQYF. In nucleotides, the CDR3 is TGTGCTAGCAGCCCCGGCCCCGGGGAGTCCTACGAGCAGTACTTC. This rearrangement joins TRBV7-7 to TRBJ2-7, with D perhaps matching TRBD2 (5 bases). Germline V lookup: CDR1 SSHAT, CDR2 FNYEAQ (reference sequence). The length of the CDR3 is 15 residues.

The rearrangement joins TRBV3-1 (or the pseudogene TRBV3-2) to TRBJ1-2, with TRBD1 matching 10 bases. Germline CDR1 reads LGHDT; CDR2 reads YNNKEL (reference sequence). The CDR3 covers 16 residues. V was pared by 3 bases and J by 4 bases, with 8 bases of the junction left unmatched. The CDR3 here is CASSQYDGQGGYGYTF. CDR3 DNA: TGTGCCAGCAGCCAGTACGACGGACAGGGGGGCTATGGCTACACCTTC.

This chain joins TRBV7-2 and TRBJ2-5; the match to TRBD2 covers 14 bases. The CDR3 has 15 residues. The trim removed 5 bases at V and 6 bases at J, leaving 5 bases unmatched. The germline V gene has CDR1 SGHTA and CDR2 FQGNSA. The CDR3 is CASSLRTSGGQTQYF. In DNA form, the CDR3 reads TGTGCCAGCAGCCTCCGGACTAGCGGGGGGCAGACCCAGTACTTC.

In this sample, this clone turned up a few times. The chain employs TRBV19 and TRBJ2-1, with D uncertain. CDR1 is LNHDA and CDR2 is SQIVND in the germline V gene (reference sequence). Trimming pared 0 bases from V and 4 bases from J, leaving 10 bases between. The length of the CDR3 is 15 residues. The CDR3 DNA sequence: TGTGCCAGTAGTATAGATCTGGTACAGTACAATGAGCAGTTCTTC. Residues: CASSIDLVQYNEQFF.

The chain combines TRBV19 with TRBJ2-5; tentative D call: TRBD2 (6 bases). CDR1 is LNHDA and CDR2 is SQIVND in the germline V gene (reference sequence). The V and J ends lost 3 bases and 4 bases respectively, with 12 bases between them. The CDR3 has 14 residues. CDR3 bases: TGTGCCAGTAGTATGGAGGGAAGCGTAGAGACCCAGTACTTC. Protein: CASSMEGSVETQYF.

The chain carries TRBV6-6 and TRBJ1-1; TRBD1 matches 7 bases. Germline V CDR1 and CDR2: MNHNY, SVGAGI (reference sequence). This CDR3 has 14 amino acids. V lost 0 bases to trimming and J lost 4 bases; unmatched junction nucleotides: 2. CDR3 loop: CASSYSYRGTEAFF. The CDR3 DNA follows: TGTGCCAGCAGTTACTCCTACAGGGGCACTGAAGCTTTCTTT.

V usage is TRBV6-5 and J usage is TRBJ1-5; 7 bases align to TRBD1. Trimming at V came to 10 bases and at J to 4 bases, leaving 10 bases not matched to a gene. The CDR3 is made up of 14 amino acids. In germline, CDR1 is MNHEY, CDR2 SVGAGI. CDR3 in DNA: TGTGCCACCGCCGACGGGACAGTAAATCAGCCCCAGCATTTT. Its translation: CATADGTVNQPQHF.

The genes are TRBV4-1 and TRBJ1-6; D is undetermined. This CDR3 contains 14 residues. Germline V gene sequence: CDR1 MGHRA, CDR2 YSYEKL. V gave up 0 bases and J gave up 9 bases, with 9 bases separating them. Here the CDR3 DNA reads TGCGCCAGCAGCCAAGATTCCCGGGGTTCACCCCTCCACTTT. Amino acids: CASSQDSRGSPLHF.

The CDR3 loop is CASILDRGGETQYF. The CDR3 DNA reads as TGTGCCAGCATCCTGGACAGGGGAGGGGAGACCCAGTACTTC. The chain couples TRBV6-5 to TRBJ2-5; TRBD1 agrees at 9 bases. Germline assignment: CDR1 MNHEY and CDR2 SVGAGI. V shed 7 bases, J shed 5 bases, and the junction held 8 bases outside the gene matches. CDR3 length equals 14 residues.

The CDR3 region is CASSSPGTANTGELFF. The CDR3 DNA reads as TGTGCCAGCAGTTCCCCCGGGACAGCGAACACCGGGGAGCTGTTTTTT. The chain joins TRBV28 to TRBJ2-2, with TRBD1 identical over 7 bases. After removal of 4 bases from V and 0 bases from J, the junction contained 5 bases not matched to a gene. In germline, CDR1 is MDHEN, CDR2 SYDVKM. The CDR3 consists of 16 residues.

The rearrangement joins TRBV27 to TRBJ1-1, with unresolved D. This CDR3 is built from 11 residues. With 6 bases removed from V and 7 bases from J, the gap between germline ends came to 9 bases. The germline V gene encodes CDR1 MNHEY and CDR2 SMNVEV (reference sequence). CDR3 sequence (DNA): TGTGCCAGCAGCGGAGGGATTGAAGCTTTCTTT. Encoded protein: CASSGGIEAFF.